The T cell receptor beta chain under discussion was sequenced for a study of T-cell memory formation after mild COVID-19. Germline CDR1 is MNHEY and CDR2 is SVGAGI. The CDR3 is 15 residues long. V shed 6 bases, J shed 8 bases, and the junction held 7 bases outside the gene matches. This clonotype appeared a few times. Constant-segment-primed 5'RACE gave TCR alpha and TCR beta cDNA libraries with sample barcodes and UMIs. TCRdb analysed the 5' RACE reads with MiXCR anew, one entry per CDR3 protein. The sample carries roughly 150,000 distinct CDR3 sequences, 13% recorded once. This TCR was sampled from a man aged 18 to 29 who had mild COVID-19 (a few samples of this study predate the infection). Cell type and time point are not known. The sequenced sample consisted of PBMCs or a T cell subset sorted from them (not recorded which). The chain uses TRBV6-5 and TRBJ2-1; 13 positions agree with TRBD2. The CDR3 DNA reads as TGTGCCAGCAGACTCGGGACTAGCGGGGTTTATGAGCAGTTCTTC. This gives the protein CASRLGTSGVYEQFF.